This T cell receptor beta chain was recorded in a study of blood T cells in healthy people across ages. Findings and caveats of the study: Calculation of diversity from one million T cells yielded estimates considered to be underestimates.

The CDR3 has 13 amino acids. Germline assignment: CDR1 SGHTA and CDR2 FQGNSA. V lost 7 bases and J lost 0, with 9 bases in between. Together with a sample-barcoded 5' primer, a J-beta primer mix was included in a second PCR lasting roughly 6 to 12 cycles. No fewer than 2.5 million CDR3-containing paired-end reads came from each sample. Each CDR3 protein gets one entry after TCRdb re-called the 5' RACE reads with MiXCR. The table lists hundreds of thousands of distinct CDR3 sequences, about 30% of them singletons. This clonotype has at least ten counts. The antigen is not known. V gene TRBV7-2 combines with J gene TRBJ1-1; D uncertain. Sequencing was performed on blood. This clonotype originated in a woman at least 80 years old in good health. The CDR3 bases are TGTGCCAGCACCAAAGCCATGAACACTGAAGCTTTCTTT. Residues: CASTKAMNTEAFF. Combining the CDR3 with reference TRBV7-2 and TRBJ1-1 gives the whole variable domain GAGVSQSPSNKVTEKGKDVELRCDPISGHTALYWYRQSLGQGLEFLIYFQGNSAPDKSGLPSDRFSAERTGGSVSTLTIQRTQQEDSAVYLCASTKAMNTEAFFGQGTRLTVV.